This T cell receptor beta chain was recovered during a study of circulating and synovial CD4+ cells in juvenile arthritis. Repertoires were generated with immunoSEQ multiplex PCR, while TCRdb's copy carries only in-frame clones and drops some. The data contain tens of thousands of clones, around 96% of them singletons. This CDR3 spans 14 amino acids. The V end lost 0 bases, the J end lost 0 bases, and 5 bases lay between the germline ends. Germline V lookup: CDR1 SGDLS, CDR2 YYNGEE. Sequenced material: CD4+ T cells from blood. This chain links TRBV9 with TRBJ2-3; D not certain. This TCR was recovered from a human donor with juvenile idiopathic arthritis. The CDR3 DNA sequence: TGTGCCAGCAGCGTAGCTCCCAGCACAGATACGCAGTATTTT. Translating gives CASSVAPSTDTQYF.